This T cell receptor (beta chain) was captured in a study of T-cell reconstitution after alpha-beta-depleted transplantation in children. The study, taken as a whole, reports: There were reportedly several hundred expanded graft clones from which alpha-beta T cells came about two months after transplant.

Library preparation (for TCRbeta) was performed with unique molecular identifiers. MiXCR, applied by TCRdb to the PCR reads, yields one record per CDR3 protein. This table holds 610,000 or so distinct CDR3 sequences, about a quarter found once. Losses at the gene ends were 3 bases for V and 13 bases for J; bases not matched to a gene: 6. The CDR3 consists of 13 residues. About this clonotype itself: Its specificity is unknown.

The clonotype originates from a boy under two years old with Wiskott-Aldrich syndrome, due to receive a stem cell transplant. The chain combines TRBV12-3 or TRBV12-4 with TRBJ2-1; 10 bases agree with TRBD2. The sample in question was PBMCs, obtained before TCRalphabeta/CD19-depleted stem cell transplant. The CDR3 spells CASSFSGRVYQFF. CDR3 bases: TGTGCCAGCAGTTTCAGCGGGAGGGTTTACCAGTTCTTC.